This T cell receptor (beta chain) originates from a study of shared clonotypes between healthy human individuals. The table lists this clone with a count of one. Antigen specificity is unknown. Donors had no recently reported acute infections or vaccinations and were HIV-negative. Study findings and constraints: Depth of sequencing was expected to influence donor clonotype sharing.

CDR1 and CDR2 from the germline V gene are SQVTM and ANQGSEA. The CDR3 runs to 14 residues. With 5 bases clipped from V and 5 bases from J, the junction kept 10 bases outside the gene matches. The replicate PCRs on unsorted PBMC were given approximately 0.3 ug DNA, which is some 32,000 T cell genomes. Original processing notes: ImmunoSEQ junction-only sequences lacked quality scores, so their filtering differed. Here immunoSEQ multiplex PCR was the method, and the copy in TCRdb shows in-frame clones only, minus some. D and trimming come from the DNA, and the V and J calls and clone size come from that table. The sample carries about 490,000 clones, less than 80% recorded once.

This chain connects TRBV29-1 to TRBJ1-2; 8 bases align to TRBD1. The source is a woman in her 40s in good health. Some clones in this sample may be carry-over from other donors' samples. Sequencing used PBMCs. The CDR3 DNA reads as TGCAGCGTTAATTCGGCCGGGACAGGTTATGGCTACACCTTC. Protein: CSVNSAGTGYGYTF.